Each of the 6 T cell receptor beta chains below was sequenced from the same sample in a study of graft-versus-host responses after intestinal transplantation. The protocol was immunoSEQ multiplex PCR, while the TCRdb copy is restricted to in-frame clones and leaves out a portion. There are roughly 2,000 clones in the sample; about 85% occur only once, and 3% to 3.5% lies in the top ten. Graft-derived tissue was subjected to processing to liberate intraepithelial and lamina propria lymphocytes. The specimen comprised ileum tissue, sampled around 61 days after intestinal transplant. The receptors stem from a human patient who received an intestinal transplant, so some T cells may come from the graft donor.

The chain recombines TRBV5-1 with TRBJ2-1; possibly TRBD1 for D (6 bases). Germline V gene data show CDR1 as SGHRS and CDR2 as YFSETQ. The V and J ends lost 4 bases and 0 bases respectively, with 11 bases between them. The CDR3 runs 15 residues. CDR3 in amino acids: CASSPTGSSYNEQFF. The CDR3 region has the DNA TGCGCCAGCAGCCCAACAGGGAGCTCCTACAATGAGCAGTTCTTC.

The chain links TRBV18 to TRBJ2-5; 9 positions match TRBD2. Germline-derived CDR1 and CDR2 are KGHSH and LQKENI. CDR3 length: 16 amino acids. The V segment lost 4 bases and the J segment 8 bases; nucleotides outside the gene matches: 14. CDR3 region: CASSLPSTSGFNTQYF. In DNA, the CDR3 is TGTGCCAGCTCACTCCCATCGACTAGCGGATTTAATACCCAGTACTTC. The whole variable domain, remainder taken from reference TRBV18 and TRBJ2-5, is NAGVMQNPRHLVRRRGQEARLRCSPMKGHSHVYWYRQLPEEGLKFMVYLQKENIIDESGMPKERFSAEFPKEGPSILRIQQVVRGDSAAYFCASSLPSTSGFNTQYFGPGTRLLVL.

The chain links TRBV19 to TRBJ1-2; D is uncertain. V lost 3 bases, J lost 9 bases, and 5 bases lay in between. The length of the CDR3 is 10 residues. CDR1 LNHDA and CDR2 SQIVND come from the germline V gene (reference sequence). CDR3 DNA: TGTGCCAGTAGTATTCAAAGCTACACCTTC. It yields the protein CASSIQSYTF.

The chain employs TRBV7-8 and TRBJ1-5; D uncertain. Germline CDR1 SGHVS, CDR2 FQNEAQ. The CDR3 totals 15 residues. Trimming took 0 bases from V and 0 from J, leaving 6 bases between them. The CDR3 protein is CASSLAGSSNQPQHF. The CDR3 region has the DNA TGTGCCAGCAGCTTAGCGGGGTCTAGCAATCAGCCCCAGCATTTT.

V usage is TRBV28 and J usage is TRBJ1-2; TRBD1 agrees at 12 bases. Germline CDR1 reads MDHEN; CDR2 reads SYDVKM. This CDR3 comprises 12 residues. J lost 13 bases, V lost 3 bases, and 3 bases had no gene match. The CDR3 sequence is CASSFGTGGTTF. In nucleotides, the CDR3 is TGTGCCAGCAGTTTTGGGACAGGGGGCACCACCTTC.

The genes are TRBV29-1 and TRBJ2-3; D is undetermined. V shed 4 bases and J shed 1 base, with 9 bases lying between them. The germline V gene has CDR1 SQVTM and CDR2 ANQGSEA. CDR3 length equals 13 residues. The CDR3 nucleotides are TGCAGCGTTGGGGCGTCGGGCACAGATACGCAGTATTTT. The encoded protein is CSVGASGTDTQYF.